The sequence of this T cell receptor (beta chain) was determined in a study of molecular identifiers for immune sequencing clone quantification. Study context: Split five ways in replicates, RNA from around 18,000 or 91,000 naive CD8 cells had four portions sequenced.

A few counts support this clonotype. The CDR3 is made up of 15 amino acids. Germline trimming cut 4 bases from V and 2 bases from J; bases unmatched to any gene: 6. Per the germline V gene, CDR1 is LGHDT and CDR2 is YNNKEL (reference sequence). TCRdb re-analysed the PCR reads in MiXCR, keeping a single row per CDR3 protein. Here the sample spans about 19,000 distinct CDR3 sequences, around 23% being singletons. Source material: naive CD8+ T cells from blood, with Jurkat cell RNA spiked in. The subset: FACS-sorted CD8+CD4-CCR7+CD45RA+ naive T cells. This TCR was recovered from a human donor in good health. Some libraries in this study had Jurkat cell RNA spiked in. This rearrangement joins TRBV3-1 to TRBJ2-7; 9 bases map to TRBD2. The DNA of the CDR3 is TGTGCCAGCAGCCCCGTTTTAGCGGGGGCCTACGAGCAGTACTTC. Amino acids: CASSPVLAGAYEQYF.